These 23 T cell receptor beta chains were sequenced from one sample in a study of blood T cell repertoires in COVID-19. Sequencing was performed with immunoSEQ multiplex PCR; in TCRdb, only in-frame clones are kept and a portion is missing. Found here are 50,000 to 70,000 clones, just under 90% of them singletons; the top ten hold roughly 7.6%. Sequencing was done on a sample of peripheral blood. These receptors were obtained from a human donor with active COVID-19. The donor label of this sample is uncertain.

The genes are TRBV6-5 and TRBJ2-7; 7 positions agree with TRBD1. The CDR3 is 14 residues long. The V gene's germline CDR1 is MNHEY and CDR2 SVGAGI. J lost 1 base, V lost 7 bases, and 7 bases had no gene match. CDR3 amino acids: CASTPRDRSYEQYF. CDR3 nucleotides: TGTGCCAGCACCCCCCGGGACAGATCCTACGAGCAGTACTTC.

This chain uses TRBV9 with TRBJ2-2; 11 bases align to TRBD1. V gave up 4 bases and J gave up 5 bases; unmatched junction bases: 7. Looked up from germline, CDR1 is SGDLS and CDR2 is YYNGEE. The CDR3 runs to 16 residues. CDR3 protein: CASSPGQGADTGELFF. DNA of the CDR3: TGTGCCAGCAGCCCCGGACAGGGGGCGGATACCGGGGAGCTGTTTTTT. Full variable domain (rest looked up from reference TRBV9 and TRBJ2-2): DSGVTQTPKHLITATGQRVTLRCSPRSGDLSVYWYQQSLDQGLQFLIQYYNGEERAKGNILERFSAQQFPDLHSELNLSSLELGDSALYFCASSPGQGADTGELFFGEGSRLTVL.

The chain has TRBV5-1 and TRBJ2-1; TRBD2 matches at 11 bases. V shed 4 bases, J shed 4 bases, and the junction held 4 bases outside the gene matches. Per the germline V gene, CDR1 is SGHRS and CDR2 is YFSETQ. The CDR3 runs 15 residues. CDR3 sequence reads: CASSEGLAEYNEQFF. The CDR3 DNA reads TGCGCCAGCAGCGAGGGACTAGCGGAGTACAATGAGCAGTTCTTC.

The gene calls are TRBV5-4 and TRBJ2-1; D perhaps matches TRBD1 (5 bases). V dropped 2 bases and J dropped 10 bases, with 19 bases sitting between them. CDR1 and CDR2 (germline): SGHNT, YYREEE (reference sequence). The CDR3 is made up of 15 amino acids. The CDR3 protein is CASSFLAGIGEEQFF. The CDR3, as DNA: TGTGCCAGCAGCTTCCTGGCAGGGATTGGGGAAGAGCAGTTCTTC.

The rearrangement links TRBV10-3 to TRBJ1-5, with a tentative D call TRBD1 (5 bases). Germline assignment: CDR1 ENHRY and CDR2 SYGVKD. The length of the CDR3 is 14 residues. Trimming removed 8 bases at V and 4 bases at J, with 15 bases between. CDR3 loop: CAIHSGQLNQPQHF. Written as DNA, the CDR3 is TGTGCCATCCATAGCGGACAACTAAATCAGCCCCAGCATTTT.

The V and J genes are TRBV9 and TRBJ2-4; 8 bases are a match to TRBD1. The CDR3 is 14 residues long. Trimming removed 4 bases from V and 6 bases from J; junction bases left unmatched: 6. CDR1 SGDLS and CDR2 YYNGEE come from the germline V gene. In nucleotides, the CDR3 is TGTGCCAGCAGCCTAGGACAGGGTAGAAACATTCAGTACTTC. It yields the protein CASSLGQGRNIQYF.

V is TRBV5-6 and J is TRBJ1-6; 8 bases are shared with TRBD1. V gave up 4 bases and J gave up 8 bases; unmatched junction bases: 11. Germline CDR1 is SGHDT and CDR2 is YYEEEE. The CDR3 sequence is 16 residues long. The CDR3 sequence: CASSPIATGVHSPLHF. The CDR3 DNA reads as TGTGCCAGCAGCCCGATCGCGACAGGGGTACATTCACCCCTCCACTTT.

This clone is a singleton in its sample. This CDR3 is CAWRFASSTLVNSPLHF. Written as DNA, the CDR3 is TGTGCCTGGAGGTTTGCGTCGTCTACCCTCGTTAATTCACCCCTCCACTTT. The rearrangement links TRBV30 to TRBJ1-6; D is undetermined. Germline lookup yields CDR1 GTSNPN and CDR2 SVGIG (reference sequence). The CDR3 sequence is 17 residues long. V shed 3 bases and J shed 6 bases, with 21 bases lying between them. Filled out from reference TRBV30 and TRBJ1-6, the complete variable domain reads SQTIHQWPATLVQPVGSPLSLECTVEGTSNPNLYWYRQAAGRGLQLLFYSVGIGQISSEVPQNLSASRPQDRQFILSSKKLLLSDSGFYLCAWRFASSTLVNSPLHFGNGTRLTVT.

The sample holds one count of this clone. The gene calls are TRBV4-3 and TRBJ2-2, with D possibly TRBD2 on 5 matching bases. The germline V gene has CDR1 LGHNA and CDR2 YSLEER. V gave up 0 bases and J gave up 4 bases, with 12 bases separating them. The CDR3 is made up of 16 amino acids. The CDR3 DNA is TGCGCCAGCAGCCAAGATTCGGGATTGGGCACCGGGGAGCTGTTTTTT. Protein product: CASSQDSGLGTGELFF.

The chain is built from TRBV20-1 and TRBJ1-5; the match to TRBD1 covers 8 bases. The V gene end was trimmed by 3 bases and the J gene end by 0 bases; junction bases not matched to a gene: 7. Germline CDR1 DFQATT, CDR2 SNEGSKA (reference sequence). The CDR3 contains 16 residues. Here the CDR3 reads CSASTGGGYSNQPQHF. CDR3 in DNA: TGCAGTGCTAGTACAGGGGGGGGATATAGCAATCAGCCCCAGCATTTT.

The table lists this clone with a count of one. This rearrangement joins TRBV5-1 to TRBJ2-7; TRBD2 aligns across 11 bases. From germline, CDR1 is SGHRS and CDR2 YFSETQ. Trimming took 4 bases from V and 6 from J; bases not matched to a gene: 15. The CDR3 is made up of 17 amino acids. Here the CDR3 reads CASSHRTGLAVSGEQYF. DNA for the CDR3: TGCGCCAGCAGCCATCGAACGGGACTAGCGGTTTCGGGCGAGCAGTACTTC. The complete variable domain, with remaining parts taken from reference TRBV5-1 and TRBJ2-7, reads KAGVTQTPRYLIKTRGQQVTLSCSPISGHRSVSWYQQTPGQGLQFLFEYFSETQRNKGNFPGRFSGRQFSNSRSEMNVSTLELGDSALYLCASSHRTGLAVSGEQYFGPGTRLTVT.

This chain connects TRBV11-2 to TRBJ2-3; a weak D match, TRBD2 (6 bases). V was pared by 2 bases and J by 0 bases, with 15 bases between. The length of the CDR3 is 17 residues. In germline, CDR1 is SGHAT, CDR2 FQNNGV. The CDR3 DNA reads as TGTGCCAGCAGCTTACCCGATGGACTAACTAGCACAGATACGCAGTATTTT. Its translation is CASSLPDGLTSTDTQYF.

This chain connects TRBV5-4 to TRBJ2-3, with 9 bases aligning to TRBD1. The CDR3 is 15 residues long. Germline CDR1 and CDR2: SGHNT and YYREEE (reference sequence). V lost 9 bases, J lost 6 bases, and 14 bases stayed unmatched. The CDR3 DNA reads as TGTGCCACCCGAGAGGGACAGGGTTCGGGGGATACGCAGTATTTT. It specifies CATREGQGSGDTQYF.

This chain connects TRBV6-6 to TRBJ2-7; the D gene is possibly TRBD2 (6 bases). Trimming stripped 4 bases from V and 4 bases from J, with 11 bases between. The CDR3 sequence is 13 residues long. Germline V CDR1 and CDR2: MNHNY, SVGAGI (reference sequence). CDR3 protein: CASSLYREYEQYF. The CDR3 bases are TGTGCCAGCAGTTTGTACCGGGAGTACGAGCAGTACTTC.

V is TRBV7-9 and J is TRBJ2-2; tentatively, D is TRBD1 (5 bases). This CDR3 comprises 17 residues. Trimming cost V 5 bases and J 0 bases, with 16 bases left between them. CDR1 is SEHNR and CDR2 is FQNEAQ in the germline V gene (reference sequence). The CDR3 sequence is CASSRLKGESNTGELFF. The CDR3, as DNA: TGTGCCAGCAGCCGACTTAAAGGGGAATCGAACACCGGGGAGCTGTTTTTT.

The J gene is TRBJ2-7, the V gene TRBV6-5; a possible D gene is TRBD1 (5 bases). Trimming removed 5 bases at V and 2 bases at J, with 13 bases between. CDR3 length equals 14 residues. From germline, CDR1 is MNHEY and CDR2 SVGAGI. The CDR3: CASSRDRLPYEQYF. CDR3 nucleotide sequence: TGTGCCAGCAGTAGAGACAGACTTCCCTACGAGCAGTACTTC.

This clone appeared a few times. V usage is TRBV13 and J usage is TRBJ2-3, with TRBD1 matching over 7 bases. The CDR3 totals 16 residues. Per germline, CDR1 PRHDT and CDR2 FYEKMQ (reference sequence). Unmatched junction bases numbered 14, after V lost 5 bases and J lost 6 bases. DNA for the CDR3: TGTGCCAGCAGCACCCGCTTGACAGGGCCGAGGGATACGCAGTATTTT. It is translated as CASSTRLTGPRDTQYF. Together with reference TRBV13 and TRBJ2-3, the CDR3 gives the full variable domain: AAGVIQSPRHLIKEKRETATLKCYPIPRHDTVYWYQQGPGQDPQFLISFYEKMQSDKGSIPDRFSAQQFSDYHSELNMSSLELGDSALYFCASSTRLTGPRDTQYFGPGTRLTVL.

V and J are TRBV18 and TRBJ2-1; the match to TRBD1 covers 7 bases. This CDR3 contains 13 residues. Germline CDR1 is KGHSH and CDR2 is LQKENI. The junction had 3 bases not matched to a gene; V was cut back by 2 bases and J by 8 bases. The CDR3 is CASSPDRAHEQFF. The CDR3 DNA reads TGTGCCAGCTCACCAGACAGGGCACATGAGCAGTTCTTC.

The chain has TRBV5-6 and TRBJ2-7; D is perhaps TRBD1 (5 bases). Germline-derived CDR1 and CDR2 are SGHDT and YYEEEE. Trimming left V 1 base short and J 5 bases short, with 7 bases between. There are 12 residues in the CDR3. The CDR3 protein is CASSLRQNEQYF. The CDR3 nucleotides read TGTGCCAGCAGCTTGCGACAGAACGAGCAGTACTTC. The full variable domain, in which reference TRBV5-6 and TRBJ2-7 provide the parts outside the CDR3, is DAGVTQSPTHLIKTRGQQVTLRCSPKSGHDTVSWYQQALGQGPQFIFQYYEEEERQRGNFPDRFSGHQFPNYSSELNVNALLLGDSALYLCASSLRQNEQYFGPGTRLTVT.

This sequence joins TRBV3-1 (or the pseudogene TRBV3-2) and TRBJ2-7; 7 bases are shared with TRBD1. CDR1 is LGHDT, CDR2 YNNKEL, per germline (reference sequence). V lost 4 bases, J lost 3 bases, and 3 bases stayed unmatched. The CDR3 is 13 residues long. DNA of the CDR3: TGTGCCAGCAGCCTCCGACAGGGCTACGAGCAGTACTTC. As protein: CASSLRQGYEQYF.

CDR3 amino acids: CASSQPGGTGATEAFF. DNA of the CDR3: TGCGCCAGCAGCCAACCCGGAGGGACAGGAGCCACTGAAGCTTTCTTT. This sequence joins TRBV4-1 and TRBJ1-1; the match to TRBD1 covers 8 bases. V gave up 2 bases and J gave up 4 bases; unmatched junction bases: 9. Germline CDR1 is MGHRA and CDR2 is YSYEKL. This CDR3 has 16 amino acids.

This chain joins TRBV9 and TRBJ2-7, with D tentatively TRBD1 (6 bases). The CDR3 contains 14 residues. Germline CDR1 is SGDLS and CDR2 is YYNGEE. The germline V and J ends were trimmed by 0 bases and 2 bases, with 9 bases remaining between them. The CDR3 sequence is CASSVGDNPYEQYF. CDR3 bases: TGTGCCAGCAGCGTAGGGGACAACCCCTACGAGCAGTACTTC.

The CDR3 here is CASSLGQVRTGELFF. CDR3 DNA sequence: TGTGCCAGCAGCTTGGGGCAGGTCAGGACCGGGGAGCTGTTTTTT. J is TRBJ2-2 and V is TRBV5-4; D is uncertain. The CDR3 covers 15 residues. Trimming stripped 0 bases from V and 5 bases from J, with 11 bases between. Per germline, CDR1 SGHNT and CDR2 YYREEE (reference sequence).